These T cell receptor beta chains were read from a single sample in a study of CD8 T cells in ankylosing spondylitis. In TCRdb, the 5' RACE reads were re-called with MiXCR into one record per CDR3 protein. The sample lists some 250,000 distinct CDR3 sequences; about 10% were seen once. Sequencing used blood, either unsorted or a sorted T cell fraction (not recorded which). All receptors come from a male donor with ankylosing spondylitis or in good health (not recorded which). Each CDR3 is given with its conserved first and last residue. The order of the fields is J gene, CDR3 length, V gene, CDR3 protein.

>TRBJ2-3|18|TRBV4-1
CASSQRGASGGGLDTQYF
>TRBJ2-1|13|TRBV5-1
CASSPGNYNEQFF
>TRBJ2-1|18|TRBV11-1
CASSLTGTSDFSYNEQFF
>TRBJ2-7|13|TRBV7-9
CASSLDSDHEQYF
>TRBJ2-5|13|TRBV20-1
CSAPGQGVETQYF
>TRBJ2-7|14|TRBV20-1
CSASIGLGWDEQYF
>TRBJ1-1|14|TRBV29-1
CTRRGWAPNTEAFF
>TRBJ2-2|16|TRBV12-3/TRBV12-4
CASSQGTSGRGGELFF
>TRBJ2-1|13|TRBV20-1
CSALAGPVHEQFF
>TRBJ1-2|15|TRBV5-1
CASSPRGQGNGGYTF
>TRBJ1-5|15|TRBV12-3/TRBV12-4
CASSHGTGGNQPQHF
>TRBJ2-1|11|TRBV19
CASSPGAMQFF
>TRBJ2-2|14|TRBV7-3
CASSVGFNTGELFF
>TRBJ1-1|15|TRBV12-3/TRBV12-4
CASSLLAAQGTEAFF
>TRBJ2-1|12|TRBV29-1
CSVESSYNEQFF
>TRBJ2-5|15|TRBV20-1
CSARDRGESTETQYF
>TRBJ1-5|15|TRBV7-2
CASSLVLGGSQPQHF
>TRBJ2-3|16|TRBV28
CASSTPEKGSTDTQYF
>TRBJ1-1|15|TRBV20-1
CSTNSDRGSNTEAFF
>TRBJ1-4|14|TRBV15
CATSRLRGGEKLFF
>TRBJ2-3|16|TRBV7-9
CASSPAGGSSIRAQYF
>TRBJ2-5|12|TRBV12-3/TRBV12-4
CASSTGGGTQYF
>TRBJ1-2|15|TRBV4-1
CASSRTSGTGGGYTF
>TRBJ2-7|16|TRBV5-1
CASSPSLRQEFYEQYF
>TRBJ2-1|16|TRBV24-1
CATSELSSGIINEQFF
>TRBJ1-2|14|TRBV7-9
CASSLTTANYGYTF
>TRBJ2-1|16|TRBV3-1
CASSYGTSGRRNEQFF
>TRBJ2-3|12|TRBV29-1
CSVGLNTDTQYF
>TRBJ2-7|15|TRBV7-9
CASSLGGLITYEQYF
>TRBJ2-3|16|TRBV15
CATSRGGPSSTDTQYF
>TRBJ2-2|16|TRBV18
CASSRLSGDNTGELFF
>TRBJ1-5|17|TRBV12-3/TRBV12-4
CASSLALNRGSNQPQHF
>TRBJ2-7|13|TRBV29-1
CSVDFGSSYEQYF
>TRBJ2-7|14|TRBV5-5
CASSLGTVSYEQYF
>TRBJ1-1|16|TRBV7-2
CASSLVGLTEYTEAFF
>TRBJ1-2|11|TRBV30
CAFGQDYGYTF
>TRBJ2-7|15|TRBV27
CASSPRQGFGHEQYF
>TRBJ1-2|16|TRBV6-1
CASSLRADSYNYGYTF
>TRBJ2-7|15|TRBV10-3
CAISESGAGSYEQYF
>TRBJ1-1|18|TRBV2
CASSVRPDRGVENTEAFF
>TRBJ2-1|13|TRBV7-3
CASSSSGLNEQFF
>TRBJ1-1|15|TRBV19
CASSTGQGTMTEAFF
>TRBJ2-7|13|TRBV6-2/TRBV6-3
CATNLGQTYEQYF
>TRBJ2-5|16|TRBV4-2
CASSRTAGVIGETQYF
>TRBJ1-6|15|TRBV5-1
CASSLTGASNSPLHF
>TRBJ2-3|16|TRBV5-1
CASSPALADSTDTQYF
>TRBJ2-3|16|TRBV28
CASSPVAGASTDTQYF
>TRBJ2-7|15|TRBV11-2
CASSFLSGRDNEQYF
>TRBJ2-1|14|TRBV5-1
CASSPGLYRNEQFF
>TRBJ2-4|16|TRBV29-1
CSVGDRDFLSKNIQYF
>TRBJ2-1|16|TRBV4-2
CASSRAQRDLYNEQFF
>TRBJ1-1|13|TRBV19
CASRTTDWTEAFF
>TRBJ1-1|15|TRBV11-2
CASSLAGVLNTEAFF
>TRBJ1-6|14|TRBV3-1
CASSQGPVDSPLHF
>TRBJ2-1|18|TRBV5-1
CASSLVGGRAHSYNEQFF